Many counts were recorded for the clone carrying this T cell receptor beta chain. Its antigen remains unidentified. This entry belongs to a study of human T cells and chemical hapten exposure. Regarding time point: patch test 3, about 24 weeks after DPC sensitization. Treatment specified: therapeutic diphenylcyclopropenone sensitization with weekly scalp DPC. Study-wide results and caveats: Donors had alopecia, so their immune response may differ from healthy people's.

The germline V gene has CDR1 SGHVS and CDR2 FNYEAQ. CDR3 length equals 16 residues. V was pared by 5 bases and J by 0 bases, with 14 bases between. TCRdb re-called the RACE reads with MiXCR, one entry per CDR3 protein. The table records 75,000 to 90,000 distinct CDR3 sequences, 9.5% to 14% of them present only once. This clonotype originated in a woman aged 50 to 65 with alopecia areata. Some clones in this sample may be carry-over from other donors' samples. The gene calls are TRBV7-6 and TRBJ2-1; D might be TRBD2 (6 bases). Sequencing used whole blood, obtained in connection with sensitization to the hapten diphenylcyclopropenone (DPC). CDR3 DNA sequence: TGTGCCAGCAGCCCTCAGCGGGCAAGCTCCTACAATGAGCAGTTCTTC. Amino acids: CASSPQRASSYNEQFF.